The 2 T cell receptor beta chains below were found in one sample sequenced in a study of OX40 agonist ivuxolimab in advanced cancers. The assay was immunoSEQ multiplex PCR, and TCRdb's table has in-frame clones only and misses some. The sample lists more than 25,000 clones, roughly 86% seen once, with 25% in the top ten. The specimen was CD4+ or CD8+ T cells sorted from blood, collected in a trial of the OX40 agonist ivuxolimab. The source is an adult with an advanced solid tumor such as melanoma, head and neck, liver or kidney cancer.

The gene calls are TRBV27 and TRBJ2-1, with D perhaps TRBD2 (5 bases). The CDR3 totals 15 residues. The germline V gene has CDR1 MNHEY and CDR2 SMNVEV (reference sequence). With 4 bases removed from V and 6 bases from J, the gap between germline ends came to 16 bases. In nucleotides, the CDR3 is TGTGCCAGCAGTTGGTTTCAGGCGGGCCCCAATGAGCAGTTCTTC. This translates into CASSWFQAGPNEQFF.

This chain joins TRBV2 and TRBJ2-2, with 7 bases aligning to TRBD2. After removal of 4 bases from V and 3 bases from J, the junction contained 8 bases not matched to a gene. Per the germline V gene, CDR1 is SNHLY and CDR2 is FYNNEI. The CDR3 sequence is 16 residues long. This CDR3 reads CASSVGREWYTGELFF. Written as DNA, the CDR3 is TGTGCCAGCAGTGTTGGGCGGGAGTGGTACACCGGGGAGCTGTTTTTT.